What follows describes a single TCR beta chain. This record belongs to a study of blood T cell repertoires in COVID-19. At the level of the study: Material from acute and convalescent COVID-19 was sourced from the United States, Italy and Spain. T cells, B-cell-depleted T cells, or PBMCs supplied cDNA or gDNA.

Original methodology: Estimation of nucleated cell counts relied on the amplification of reference gene primers. The protocol was immunoSEQ multiplex PCR, while the TCRdb copy is restricted to in-frame clones and leaves out a portion. V, J and clone size derive from that table, while D and trimming were established from the DNA sequence. The sample has approximately 230,000 clones; roughly 90% are singletons. The material sequenced was peripheral blood. The TCR was taken from a woman aged 35 to 49 who had recovered from COVID-19.

In DNA, the CDR3 is TGTGCCAGCAGCTTAGGATTGACTAGCGGGAGATTCGGTGAGCAGTTCTTC. It yields the protein CASSLGLTSGRFGEQFF. This rearrangement joins TRBV11-3 to TRBJ2-1; TRBD2 matches 12 bases. J gave up 9 bases and V 1 base, and 10 bases lay outside the gene matches. CDR3 size: 17 residues. Germline-derived CDR1 and CDR2 are SGHNT and YENEEA.